The rows below give T cell receptor beta chains drawn from one sample of a study of blood T cell repertoires in COVID-19. Measured with immunoSEQ multiplex PCR; TCRdb has only the in-frame clones, and not every one. Among 220,000 or so clones listed, around three quarters were seen once. Sequences were obtained from peripheral blood. The receptors were sampled from a woman between 70 and 85 years old with acute or convalescent COVID-19. Both conserved end residues are part of each CDR3. D genes are given only for firm matches. Expanded clones are given a class, and other clones once, few, many or no size at all.

V,size,J,D,CDR3,DNA
TRBV19,few,TRBJ1-2,.,CASRTQGFDYGYTF,TGTGCCAGTAGGACCCAGGGATTTGACTATGGCTACACCTTC
TRBV7-3,.,TRBJ2-7,.,CASSPTPWGGGEQYF,TGTGCCAGCAGCCCAACCCCTTGGGGAGGAGGCGAGCAGTACTTC
TRBV15,.,TRBJ1-5,.,CATSRGAAGFNQPQHF,TGTGCCACCAGCAGAGGGGCAGCAGGGTTCAATCAGCCCCAGCATTTT
TRBV5-4,once,TRBJ2-3,.,CASSVLSTDTQYF,TGTGCCAGCAGCGTACTGTCCACAGATACGCAGTATTTT
TRBV6-5,.,TRBJ1-4,.,CASMKPSDEKLFF,TGTGCCAGCATGAAGCCGTCCGATGAAAAACTGTTTTTT
TRBV7-8,.,TRBJ1-1,.,CASSPREGGTEAFF,TGTGCCAGCAGCCCAAGGGAGGGGGGTACTGAAGCTTTCTTT
TRBV3-1/TRBV3-2,few,TRBJ1-5,.,CASSATMNQPQHF,TGTGCCAGCAGCGCAACTATGAATCAGCCCCAGCATTTT
TRBV5-1,.,TRBJ1-4,.,CASSLGLKRATNEKLFF,TGCGCCAGCAGCTTGGGACTAAAGCGAGCAACTAATGAAAAACTGTTTTTT
TRBV19,.,TRBJ1-2,.,CASSVSPNYGYTF,TGTGCCAGTAGCGTTAGTCCTAACTATGGCTACACCTTC
TRBV5-1,.,TRBJ1-3,.,CASSLGDSGNTIYF,TGCGCCAGCAGCTTGGGAGATTCTGGAAACACCATATATTTT
TRBV27,.,TRBJ2-1,TRBD2,CASRSASGRAEYNEQFF,TGTGCCAGCAGATCGGCAAGCGGGAGGGCCGAATACAATGAGCAGTTCTTC
TRBV10-2,.,TRBJ1-2,TRBD1,CASSATGELGGYTF,TGCGCCAGCAGTGCCACAGGGGAATTAGGTGGCTACACCTTC
TRBV14,.,TRBJ1-2,.,CASSHHESRAGDGYTF,TGTGCCAGCAGCCACCATGAGAGTAGGGCGGGGGATGGCTACACCTTC
TRBV9,.,TRBJ2-7,TRBD2,CASSVEMRPGGEQYF,TGTGCCAGCAGCGTAGAAATGAGACCGGGGGGCGAGCAGTACTTC
TRBV5-5,once,TRBJ2-1,.,CASIPTGLADNEQFF,TGTGCCAGCATCCCGACAGGACTCGCCGACAATGAGCAGTTCTTC
TRBV28,.,TRBJ2-2,TRBD2,CASSPTGTRRTGELFF,TGTGCCAGCAGTCCAACCGGGACTAGACGGACCGGGGAGCTGTTTTTT
TRBV24-1,.,TRBJ2-3,TRBD1,CATSDPRRDRATDTQYF,TGTGCCACCAGTGACCCAAGGCGGGACAGGGCAACAGATACGCAGTATTTT
TRBV3-1/TRBV3-2,.,TRBJ2-1,TRBD2,CASSPSGRASNEQFF,TGTGCCAGCAGCCCTAGCGGGAGGGCCTCCAATGAGCAGTTCTTC
TRBV6-6,.,TRBJ2-7,.,CASSYSATFLYEQYF,TGTGCCAGCAGTTACTCCGCGACATTTCTCTACGAGCAGTACTTC
TRBV6-5,.,TRBJ2-7,TRBD2,CASSIYGLAGVEQYF,TGTGCCAGCAGTATTTATGGGCTAGCGGGAGTCGAGCAGTACTTC
TRBV11-3,.,TRBJ2-3,TRBD2,CASSSGLAARGTDTQYF,TGTGCCAGCAGCTCGGGACTAGCGGCCCGAGGTACAGATACGCAGTATTTT
TRBV2,.,TRBJ1-4,TRBD1,CASSENRGDEKLFF,TGTGCCAGCAGTGAAAACAGGGGGGATGAAAAACTGTTTTTT
TRBV10-3,.,TRBJ2-3,TRBD2,CAITDRTSGTTDTQYF,TGTGCCATCACCGACAGGACTAGCGGGACCACAGATACGCAGTATTTT
TRBV19,once,TRBJ1-3,.,CASSIGTPSSGNTIYF,TGTGCCAGTAGTATCGGGACTCCATCCTCTGGAAACACCATATATTTT
TRBV5-1,.,TRBJ1-2,TRBD1,CASSMTAGQGGGYTF,TGCGCCAGCAGCATGACTGCGGGACAGGGCGGCGGCTACACCTTC
TRBV2,once,TRBJ1-4,TRBD1,CASIPGTGVEKLFF,TGTGCCAGCATCCCCGGGACAGGGGTTGAAAAACTGTTTTTT
TRBV30,.,TRBJ2-7,.,CAWSGFSPGEQYF,TGTGCCTGGAGTGGGTTCTCACCGGGGGAGCAGTACTTC
TRBV2,.,TRBJ1-1,.,CASSEQRGNTEAFF,TGTGCCAGCAGTGAACAGCGGGGGAACACTGAAGCTTTCTTT
TRBV5-1,.,TRBJ2-2,.,CASSLGDTANTGELFF,TGCGCCAGCAGCTTGGGGGACACAGCGAACACCGGGGAGCTGTTTTTT
TRBV4-1,.,TRBJ2-1,TRBD2,CASSQDKGAGDPLYNEQFF,TGCGCCAGCAGCCAAGATAAGGGAGCGGGAGACCCCCTTTACAATGAGCAGTTCTTC
TRBV6-4,.,TRBJ1-4,.,CASMTEGGPSRNEKLFF,TGTGCCAGCATGACGGAAGGGGGTCCGTCCCGTAATGAAAAACTGTTTTTT
TRBV11-1,few,TRBJ1-6,.,CASSLKWIGSPLHF,TGTGCCAGCAGCTTAAAGTGGATCGGGTCACCCCTCCACTTT
TRBV12-3/TRBV12-4,.,TRBJ1-5,TRBD1,CASGPGGDQPQHF,TGTGCCAGCGGGCCAGGGGGAGATCAGCCCCAGCATTTT
TRBV27,.,TRBJ1-2,.,CASSRNRDYGYTF,TGTGCCAGCAGTCGTAACAGGGACTATGGCTACACCTTC
TRBV28,.,TRBJ1-3,TRBD1,CASSFRRTGGNTIYF,TGTGCCAGCAGTTTCCGACGGACAGGCGGGAACACCATATATTTT
TRBV9,few,TRBJ2-2,.,CASSVGSANTGELFF,TGTGCCAGCAGCGTAGGCAGTGCGAACACCGGGGAGCTGTTTTTT
TRBV5-1,.,TRBJ1-4,TRBD1,CASSPFRDSATNEKLFF,TGCGCCAGCAGCCCATTCCGGGACAGCGCAACTAATGAAAAACTGTTTTTT
TRBV3-1/TRBV3-2,.,TRBJ1-2,TRBD1,CASSQGQGAYGYTF,TGTGCCAGCAGCCAGGGACAGGGCGCCTATGGCTACACCTTC
TRBV10-3,.,TRBJ2-3,TRBD1,CAISEGDRGVDTQYF,TGTGCCATCAGTGAGGGGGACAGGGGCGTAGATACGCAGTATTTT
TRBV3-1/TRBV3-2,.,TRBJ1-3,.,CASRSRGGNSGNTIYF,TGTGCCAGCAGGTCACGGGGGGGCAACTCTGGAAACACCATATATTTT
TRBV19,.,TRBJ2-2,TRBD1,CASTQTGVSTGELFF,TGTGCCAGTACCCAGACAGGGGTGAGCACCGGGGAGCTGTTTTTT
TRBV4-2,.,TRBJ2-4,.,CASSPEPGQKNIQYF,TGTGCCAGCAGCCCCGAACCCGGACAGAAAAACATTCAGTACTTC
TRBV4-2,.,TRBJ1-1,.,CASSQARGTEAFF,TGTGCCAGCAGCCAAGCCCGGGGGACTGAAGCTTTCTTT
TRBV5-1,.,TRBJ1-4,TRBD1,CASSSRQGDNEKLFF,TGCGCCAGCAGCTCCAGACAGGGGGATAATGAAAAACTGTTTTTT
TRBV7-2,.,TRBJ2-7,.,CASSLPQDYEQYF,TGTGCCAGCAGCCTCCCACAGGATTACGAGCAGTACTTC
TRBV5-1,once,TRBJ2-3,TRBD2,CASSFVGRESSDTQYF,TGCGCCAGCAGCTTCGTTGGGCGGGAGAGTTCAGATACGCAGTATTTT
TRBV7-2,.,TRBJ2-2,.,CASRPSEMNTGELFF,TGTGCCAGCAGGCCTAGCGAGATGAACACCGGGGAGCTGTTTTTT
TRBV4-1,.,TRBJ2-7,TRBD2,CASSQVTAGDPYEQYF,TGCGCCAGCAGCCAAGTAACAGCGGGAGACCCCTACGAGCAGTACTTC
TRBV27,.,TRBJ2-1,.,CASSLNRANEQFF,TGTGCCAGCAGTTTAAACAGGGCGAATGAGCAGTTCTTC
TRBV27,.,TRBJ1-5,.,CASSYLSGNQPQHF,TGTGCCAGCAGTTACCTCTCGGGGAATCAGCCCCAGCATTTT
TRBV28,.,TRBJ2-3,.,CASSSTSFSGLPRGDTQYF,TGTGCCAGCAGTTCCACCTCCTTCAGCGGTCTTCCACGAGGAGATACGCAGTATTTT